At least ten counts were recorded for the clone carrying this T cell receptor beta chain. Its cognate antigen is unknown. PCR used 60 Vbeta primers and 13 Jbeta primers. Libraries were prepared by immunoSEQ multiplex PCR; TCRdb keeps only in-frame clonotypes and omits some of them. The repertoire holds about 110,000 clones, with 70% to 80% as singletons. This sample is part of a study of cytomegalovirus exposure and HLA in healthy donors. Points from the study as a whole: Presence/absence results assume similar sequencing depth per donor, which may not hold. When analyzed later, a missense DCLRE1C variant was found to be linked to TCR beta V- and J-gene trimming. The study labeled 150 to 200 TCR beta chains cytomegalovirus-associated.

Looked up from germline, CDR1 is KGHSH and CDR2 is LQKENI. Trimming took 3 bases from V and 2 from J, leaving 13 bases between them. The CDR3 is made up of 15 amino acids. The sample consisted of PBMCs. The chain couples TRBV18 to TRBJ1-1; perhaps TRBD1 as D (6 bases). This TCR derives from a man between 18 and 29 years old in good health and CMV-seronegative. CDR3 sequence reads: CASSPIQGPNTEAFF. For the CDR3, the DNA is TGTGCCAGCTCACCCATACAGGGACCTAACACTGAAGCTTTCTTT. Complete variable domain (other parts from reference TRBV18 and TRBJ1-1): NAGVMQNPRHLVRRRGQEARLRCSPMKGHSHVYWYRQLPEEGLKFMVYLQKENIIDESGMPKERFSAEFPKEGPSILRIQQVVRGDSAAYFCASSPIQGPNTEAFFGQGTRLTVV.